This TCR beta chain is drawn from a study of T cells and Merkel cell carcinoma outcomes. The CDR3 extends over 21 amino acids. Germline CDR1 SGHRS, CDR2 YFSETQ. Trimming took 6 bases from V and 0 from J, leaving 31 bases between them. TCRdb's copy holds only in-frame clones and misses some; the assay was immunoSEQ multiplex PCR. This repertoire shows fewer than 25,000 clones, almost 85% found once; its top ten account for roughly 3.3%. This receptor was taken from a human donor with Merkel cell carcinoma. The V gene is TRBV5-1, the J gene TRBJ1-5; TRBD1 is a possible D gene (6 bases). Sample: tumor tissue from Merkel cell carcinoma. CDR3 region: CASTVISRGCWASGSNQPQHF. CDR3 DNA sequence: TGCGCCAGCACCGTTATATCCAGGGGTTGTTGGGCCTCCGGTAGCAATCAGCCCCAGCATTTT.